The clone carrying this T cell receptor beta chain was observed once. Combining a sample-barcoded 5' primer with a J-beta primer mix, a second PCR ran for roughly 7 to 12 cycles. Using its own MiXCR run on the 5' RACE reads, TCRdb lists one record per CDR3 protein. The sample records about 1,500,000 distinct CDR3 sequences, about 30% being singletons. The CDR3 runs to 16 residues. Germline values: CDR1 KGHSH, CDR2 LQKENI. The V gene end was trimmed by 2 bases and the J gene end by 0 bases; junction bases not matched to a gene: 4. This specimen comes from a study of blood T cells in healthy people across ages.

The sample was blood. This chain uses TRBV18 with TRBJ1-1, with 9 bases identical to TRBD1. The clonotype was recovered from a woman in her twenties or thirties in good health. CDR3 residues: CASSPWTGAMNTEAFF. In DNA form, the CDR3 reads TGTGCCAGCTCACCATGGACAGGGGCAATGAACACTGAAGCTTTCTTT.